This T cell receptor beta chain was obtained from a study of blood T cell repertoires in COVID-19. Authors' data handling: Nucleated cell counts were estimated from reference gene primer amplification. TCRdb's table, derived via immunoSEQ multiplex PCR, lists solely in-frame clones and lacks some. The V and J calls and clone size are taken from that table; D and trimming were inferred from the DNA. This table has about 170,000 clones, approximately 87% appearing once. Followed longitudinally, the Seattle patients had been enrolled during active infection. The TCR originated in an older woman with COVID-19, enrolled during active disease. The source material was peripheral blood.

CDR3 nucleotides: TGTGCCAGCAGCCGCACAGGGTTGAGAGGCTACACCTTC. Amino acid sequence: CASSRTGLRGYTF. The chain is built from TRBV14 and TRBJ1-2, with D perhaps TRBD1 (6 bases). The germline V gene has CDR1 SGHDN and CDR2 FVKESK. The CDR3 is 13 residues long. Trimming stripped 4 bases from V and 8 bases from J, with 14 bases between. Full variable domain (missing parts from reference TRBV14 and TRBJ1-2): EAGVTQFPSHSVIEKGQTVTLRCDPISGHDNLYWYRRVMGKEIKFLLHFVKESKQDESGMPNNRFLAERTGGTYSTLKVQPAELEDSGVYFCASSRTGLRGYTFGSGTRLTVV.